This TCR beta chain derives from a study of beta chain features in type 1 diabetes. Overall study results and limits: People with Type 1 diabetes carried modestly yet significantly shorter TCRB CDR3s in all four CD4+ subsets.

Concerning this clone: Its antigen remains unknown.

All of the isolated RNA was reverse transcribed, so expressed TCRB transcripts were sequenced. Sequencing used immunoSEQ multiplex PCR; TCRdb keeps in-frame clones, though not all of them. Of 38,000 or so clones in the sample, around 64% were seen once. CDR1 and CDR2 (germline): SEHNR, FQNEAQ (reference sequence). This CDR3 is 14 amino acids long. V shed 5 bases, J shed 5 bases, and the junction held 6 bases outside the gene matches. V gene TRBV7-9 combines with J gene TRBJ2-5, with TRBD1 matching 9 bases. The source of this sequence is a woman in her twenties or thirties in good health. Sequencing input: Tregs from blood. CDR3: CASSRGQGLETQYF. CDR3 bases: TGTGCCAGCAGCCGAGGACAGGGGCTGGAGACCCAGTACTTC.